This record concerns one T cell receptor (beta chain) sequence. The sample originates from a study of blood T cell repertoires in COVID-19. The J segment lost 1 base and the V segment lost 9 bases, leaving 3 bases of the junction unmatched. CDR1 is SGHRS, CDR2 YFSETQ, per germline. The CDR3 is made up of 12 amino acids. Clinical histories supplied by participants themselves formed the basis of cohort assignment. Using immunoSEQ multiplex PCR, the repertoire was profiled, and TCRdb retains in-frame clones only, with some absent. Altogether 200,000 to 250,000 clones are present, approximately 88% being singletons, with the ten largest covering around 2.6%.

The sequence was collected from a woman under 40 with acute COVID-19. Input material: PBMCs or T cells enriched from blood (not recorded which). This sequence joins TRBV5-1 and TRBJ2-5; 7 positions agree with TRBD1. DNA of the CDR3: TGCGCCACCCAGGGGGTCCAAGAGACCCAGTACTTC. Protein: CATQGVQETQYF. The variable domain in full, with the rest retrieved from reference TRBV5-1 and TRBJ2-5, is KAGVTQTPRYLIKTRGQQVTLSCSPISGHRSVSWYQQTPGQGLQFLFEYFSETQRNKGNFPGRFSGRQFSNSRSEMNVSTLELGDSALYLCATQGVQETQYFGPGTRLLVL.